Included here is one TCR beta chain sequence, with context. The antigen is not known. This specimen belongs to a study of cytomegalovirus exposure and HLA in healthy donors. The CDR3 consists of 17 residues. Trimming removed 2 bases from V and 2 bases from J; junction bases left unmatched: 8. Germline loops: CDR1 SGHVS, CDR2 FNYEAQ. Some clones are missing from TCRdb's copy, which holds only in-frame ones; the method was immunoSEQ multiplex PCR. The repertoire includes 43,000 or so clones, 92% of them detected once, and 5.6% sits in the top ten. Study results and caveats: Among TCR sequences, most were rare, though some public TCRs appeared in many donors. Reportedly, cytomegalovirus status was diagnosed with high sensitivity and specificity. In vitro assays verified that three CMV-associated chains recognized CMV antigens specifically.

The sequenced sample consisted of PBMCs. The chain is built from TRBV7-6 and TRBJ2-1; 8 bases line up with TRBD1. The clonotype comes from a man aged 18 to 29 in good health and CMV-seronegative. DNA of the CDR3: TGTGCCAGCAGCTTAAATAGTCCGGGACAGGCCTACAATGAGCAGTTCTTC. Protein: CASSLNSPGQAYNEQFF.